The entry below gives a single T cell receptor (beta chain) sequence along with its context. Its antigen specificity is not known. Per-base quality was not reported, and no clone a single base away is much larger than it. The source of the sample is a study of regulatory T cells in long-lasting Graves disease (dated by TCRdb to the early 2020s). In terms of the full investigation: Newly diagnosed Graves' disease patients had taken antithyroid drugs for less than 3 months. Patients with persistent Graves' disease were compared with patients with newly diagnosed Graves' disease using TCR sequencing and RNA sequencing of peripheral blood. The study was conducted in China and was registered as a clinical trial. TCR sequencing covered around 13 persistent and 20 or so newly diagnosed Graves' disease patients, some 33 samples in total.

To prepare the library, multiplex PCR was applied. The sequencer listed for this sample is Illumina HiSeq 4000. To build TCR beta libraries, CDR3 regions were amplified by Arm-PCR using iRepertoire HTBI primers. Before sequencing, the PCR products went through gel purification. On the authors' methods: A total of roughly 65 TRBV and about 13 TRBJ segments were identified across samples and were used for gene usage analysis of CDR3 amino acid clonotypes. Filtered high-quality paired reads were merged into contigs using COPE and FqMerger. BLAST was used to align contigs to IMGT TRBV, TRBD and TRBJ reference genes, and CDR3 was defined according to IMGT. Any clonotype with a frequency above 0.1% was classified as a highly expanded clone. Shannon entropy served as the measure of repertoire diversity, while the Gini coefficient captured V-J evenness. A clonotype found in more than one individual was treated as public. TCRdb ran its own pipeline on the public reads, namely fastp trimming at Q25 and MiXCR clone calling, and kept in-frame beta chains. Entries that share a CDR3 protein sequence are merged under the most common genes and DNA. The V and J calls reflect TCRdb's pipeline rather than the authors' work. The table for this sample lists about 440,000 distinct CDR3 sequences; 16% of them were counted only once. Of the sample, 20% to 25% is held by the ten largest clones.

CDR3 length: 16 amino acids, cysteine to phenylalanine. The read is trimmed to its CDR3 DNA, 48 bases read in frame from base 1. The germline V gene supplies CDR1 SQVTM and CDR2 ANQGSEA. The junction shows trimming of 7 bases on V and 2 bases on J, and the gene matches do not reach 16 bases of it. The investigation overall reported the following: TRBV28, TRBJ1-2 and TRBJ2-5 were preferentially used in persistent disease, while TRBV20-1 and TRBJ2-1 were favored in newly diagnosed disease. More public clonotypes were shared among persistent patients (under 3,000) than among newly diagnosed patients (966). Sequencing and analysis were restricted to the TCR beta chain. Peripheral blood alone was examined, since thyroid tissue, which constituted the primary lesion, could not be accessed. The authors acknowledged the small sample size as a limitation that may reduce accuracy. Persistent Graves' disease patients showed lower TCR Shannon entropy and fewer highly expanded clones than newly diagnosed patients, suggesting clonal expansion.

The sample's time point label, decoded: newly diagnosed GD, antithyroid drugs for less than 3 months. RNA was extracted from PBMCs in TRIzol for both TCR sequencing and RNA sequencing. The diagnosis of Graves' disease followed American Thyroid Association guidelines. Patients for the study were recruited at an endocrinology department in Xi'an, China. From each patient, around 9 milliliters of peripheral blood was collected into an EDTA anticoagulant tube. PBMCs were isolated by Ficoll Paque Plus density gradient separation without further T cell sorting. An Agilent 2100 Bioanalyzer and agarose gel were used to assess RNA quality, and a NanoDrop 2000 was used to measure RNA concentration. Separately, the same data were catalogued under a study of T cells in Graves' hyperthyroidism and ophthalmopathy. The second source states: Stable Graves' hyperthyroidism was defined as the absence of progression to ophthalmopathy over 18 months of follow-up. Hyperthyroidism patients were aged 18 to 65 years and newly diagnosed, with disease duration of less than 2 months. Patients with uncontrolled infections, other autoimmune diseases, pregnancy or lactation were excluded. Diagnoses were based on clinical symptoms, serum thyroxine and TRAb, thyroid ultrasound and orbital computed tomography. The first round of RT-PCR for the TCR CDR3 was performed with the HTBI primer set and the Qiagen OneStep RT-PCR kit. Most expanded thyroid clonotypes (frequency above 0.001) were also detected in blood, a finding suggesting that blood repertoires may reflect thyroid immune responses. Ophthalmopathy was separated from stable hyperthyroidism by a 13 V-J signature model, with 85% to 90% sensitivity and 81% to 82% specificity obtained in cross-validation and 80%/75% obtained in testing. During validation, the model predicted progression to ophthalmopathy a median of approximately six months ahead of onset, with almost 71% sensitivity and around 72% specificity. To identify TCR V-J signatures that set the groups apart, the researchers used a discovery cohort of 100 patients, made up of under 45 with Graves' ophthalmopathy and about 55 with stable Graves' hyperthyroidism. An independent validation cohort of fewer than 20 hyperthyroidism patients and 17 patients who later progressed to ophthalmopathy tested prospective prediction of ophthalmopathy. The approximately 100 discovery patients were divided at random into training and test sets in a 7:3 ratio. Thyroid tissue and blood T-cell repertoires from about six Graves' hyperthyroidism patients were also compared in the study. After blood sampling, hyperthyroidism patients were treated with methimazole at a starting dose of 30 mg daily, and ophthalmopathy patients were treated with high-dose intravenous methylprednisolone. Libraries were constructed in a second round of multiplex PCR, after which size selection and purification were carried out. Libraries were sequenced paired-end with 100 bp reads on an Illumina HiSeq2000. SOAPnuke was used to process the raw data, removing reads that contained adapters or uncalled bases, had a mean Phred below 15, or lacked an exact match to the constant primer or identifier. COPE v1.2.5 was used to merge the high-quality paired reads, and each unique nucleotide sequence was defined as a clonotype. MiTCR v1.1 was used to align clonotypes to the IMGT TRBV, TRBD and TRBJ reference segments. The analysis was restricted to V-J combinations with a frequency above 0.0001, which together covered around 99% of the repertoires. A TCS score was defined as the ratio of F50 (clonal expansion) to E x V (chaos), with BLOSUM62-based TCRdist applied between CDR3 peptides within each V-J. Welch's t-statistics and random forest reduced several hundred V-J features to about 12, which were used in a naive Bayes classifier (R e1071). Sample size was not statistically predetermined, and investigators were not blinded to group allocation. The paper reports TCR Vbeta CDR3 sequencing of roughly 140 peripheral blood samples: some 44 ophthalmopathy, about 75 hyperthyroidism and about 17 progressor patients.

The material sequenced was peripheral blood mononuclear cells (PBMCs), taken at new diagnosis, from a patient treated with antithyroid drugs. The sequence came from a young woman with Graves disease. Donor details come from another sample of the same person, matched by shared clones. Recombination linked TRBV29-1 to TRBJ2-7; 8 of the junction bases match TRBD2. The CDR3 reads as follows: CSALGSQRESAYEQYF. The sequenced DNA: TGCAGCGCCCTGGGGTCTCAGCGGGAGTCCGCCTACGAGCAGTACTTC.